Each of the 8 T cell receptor beta chains below was sequenced from the same sample in a study of radiotherapy plus CTLA-4 blockade in lung cancer. Sequenced by immunoSEQ multiplex PCR; TCRdb stores in-frame clones only, minus some. The table has over 100,000 clones, 81% seen once; the top ten hold around 3.3%. The specimen was peripheral blood, collected from a patient treated with radiotherapy plus ipilimumab. These receptors were taken from a human donor with non-small cell lung cancer that progressed on radiotherapy plus ipilimumab. Some clones in this sample may be carry-over from other donors' samples.

This rearrangement joins TRBV6-5 to TRBJ2-7; unclear D gene. Germline lookup yields CDR1 MNHEY and CDR2 SVGAGI. Trimming shortened V by 2 bases and J by 0 bases, and 5 bases separated the two germline ends. CDR3 length: 13 residues. This CDR3 reads CASSYGLSYEQYF. In nucleotides, the CDR3 is TGTGCCAGCAGTTACGGTCTCTCCTACGAGCAGTACTTC.

This clone appeared once. The chain recombines TRBV7-9 with TRBJ1-6; 9 bases align to TRBD1. With 4 bases clipped from V and 5 bases from J, the junction kept 3 bases outside the gene matches. This CDR3 has 15 amino acids. The germline V gene encodes CDR1 SEHNR and CDR2 FQNEAQ (reference sequence). The CDR3 sequence is CASSSQGADNSPLHF. In DNA, the CDR3 is TGTGCCAGCAGCTCACAGGGGGCCGATAATTCACCCCTCCACTTT.

This sequence joins TRBV2 and TRBJ2-2, with TRBD1 matching 9 bases. Trimming cost V 5 bases and J 2 bases; bases outside gene matches: 12. CDR1 and CDR2 from the germline V gene are SNHLY and FYNNEI. There are 18 residues in the CDR3. CDR3 DNA sequence: TGTGCCAGCAGTTACGGGGGGACAGGGATCGGAAACACCGGGGAGCTGTTTTTT. Encoded protein: CASSYGGTGIGNTGELFF.

The chain employs TRBV5-6 and TRBJ1-6; 7 bases match TRBD1. V lost 3 bases, J lost 4 bases, and 4 bases stayed unmatched. The CDR3 is 15 residues long. The germline V gene has CDR1 SGHDT and CDR2 YYEEEE. The CDR3 coding sequence is TGTGCCAGCAGCTCCGCGACAGGGTATAATTCACCCCTCCACTTT. This translates into CASSSATGYNSPLHF.

The chain employs TRBV18 and TRBJ1-6, with D possibly TRBD1 on 5 matching bases. The germline V gene encodes CDR1 KGHSH and CDR2 LQKENI. With 3 bases removed from V and 10 bases from J, the gap between germline ends came to 13 bases. The CDR3 has 14 residues. This chain's CDR3 is CASSPTESSSPLHF. In DNA, the CDR3 is TGTGCCAGCTCACCGACAGAATCTAGCTCACCCCTCCACTTT.

This clone was observed a few times. The chain links TRBV6-6 to TRBJ1-4; TRBD1 matches 7 bases. The junction had 9 bases not matched to a gene; V was cut back by 6 bases and J by 8 bases. The CDR3 loop spans 14 amino acids. Germline CDR1 MNHNY, CDR2 SVGAGI (reference sequence). CDR3 amino acids: CASSGTDRGEKLFF. The CDR3 coding sequence is TGTGCCAGCAGCGGGACAGATCGTGGGGAAAAACTGTTTTTT.

This chain uses TRBV6-5 with TRBJ2-2, with TRBD1 as a possible D gene (7 bases). V lost 4 bases, J lost 7 bases, and 16 bases lay in between. There are 15 residues in the CDR3. Germline V gene sequence: CDR1 MNHEY, CDR2 SVGAGI. CDR3 loop: CASSSGGSDVGELFF. In DNA form, the CDR3 reads TGTGCCAGCAGTTCAGGGGGGTCGGATGTCGGGGAGCTGTTTTTT.

The rearrangement uses TRBV20-1 and TRBJ1-2; D gene uncertain. This CDR3 has 11 residues. The germline V and J ends were trimmed by 3 bases and 4 bases, with 6 bases remaining between them. Per the germline V gene, CDR1 is DFQATT and CDR2 is SNEGSKA (reference sequence). The CDR3 DNA sequence: TGCAGTGCTAGTACCGGCTATGGCTACACCTTC. The encoded protein is CSASTGYGYTF.